The TCR beta chain described here comes from a study of CD8 T cells in ankylosing spondylitis (dated by TCRdb to 2017 to 2019). Some background on the complete study: T cell receptor beta repertoires were profiled in healthy donors and ankylosing spondylitis patients so that disease-linked TCR variants could be found. The full study cohort comprised 25 ankylosing spondylitis patients and 85 to 120 healthy donors. Peripheral blood was sampled, and synovial fluid was additionally collected from ankylosing spondylitis patients. Beyond this particular receptor, the publication reports: The disease-linked clones had a CD8+ phenotype and were found at relatively low frequencies in peripheral blood. The disease-linked clones were reported as significantly enriched in matched synovial fluid samples from ankylosing spondylitis patients. Blood from ankylosing spondylitis patients appeared to be characterized by a TCR beta motif composed of 7 to 9 highly homologous amino acid variants. Some motif variants had previously been reported in the synovial fluid and blood of reactive arthritis patients, which suggests shared mechanisms of disease initiation.

This clonotype has more than one count but fewer than ten. The antigen it binds to is not known. Base qualities were left out, and no much larger clone turns up one base away. V ends up 10 bases short and J 0 bases short, with an unmatched junction base count of 5. The CDR3 holds 14 amino acids from the cysteine to the phenylalanine. The kept DNA is CDR3 alone, 42 bases in frame from the first base. CDR1 ENHRY and CDR2 SYGVKD were looked up in the germline V gene. TCRdb shows the sequencer as Illumina HiSeq 2500. Quantitative 5'-RACE with molecular barcodes was used to prepare TCR beta libraries. On the authors' methods: A new computational method, built on a probabilistic model of VDJ rearrangement, was used to identify disease-linked TCR variants. The public reads were quality trimmed at Q25 with fastp and then assembled into clones with MiXCR by TCRdb, keeping productive beta chains. Records with the same CDR3 protein are collapsed into one entry carrying the most frequent genes and DNA. The authors' filters were not applied to this entry. Counted in this sample were 800,000 to 900,000 distinct CDR3 sequences; about 10% of them appeared once. Approximately 0.5% of the sample is in the top ten clones.

The chain uses TRBV10-3 and TRBJ2-2, with 7 bases in between that match TRBD1. The TCR sequence derives from a male donor with ankylosing spondylitis. Sequenced input: blood, either unsorted or a sorted T cell fraction (not recorded which). The nucleotide sequence is given as TGTGCCACCCGGGACAGAGCGAACACCGGGGAGCTGTTTTTT. Its coded protein is CATRDRANTGELFF.